This TCR beta chain was identified in a study of cytomegalovirus exposure and HLA in healthy donors. With 60 Vbeta and 13 Jbeta primers, the PCR was carried out. Produced via immunoSEQ multiplex PCR; TCRdb's table is partial and in-frame only. The data contain 150,000 to 200,000 clones, around 78% of them singletons. About this clone itself: The antigen is unknown.

Per the germline V gene, CDR1 is SGHRS and CDR2 is YFSETQ. This CDR3 has 15 residues. Trimming removed 3 bases from V and 4 bases from J, with 15 bases in between. Study observations and caveats: Clonal expansion was found to be greater in HLA-associated TCR beta chains than in equally common others in a later analysis. Many donors carried some public TCRs, although rarity characterized most TCR sequences.

This TCR was sampled from a man younger than 35 in good health and CMV-seronegative. The source material was PBMCs. This chain uses TRBV5-1 with TRBJ2-3, with D maybe TRBD2 (7 bases). The CDR3 coding sequence is TGCGCCAGCAGCTCGGGGGGCCCTATGCCAGATACGCAGTATTTT. It codes for CASSSGGPMPDTQYF.